The 21 T cell receptor beta chains below were found in one sample sequenced in a study of shared clonotypes between healthy human individuals. The method was immunoSEQ multiplex PCR; TCRdb's version includes in-frame clones alone and lacks a portion of them. The sample contains about 2.3 million clones, under 95% of which appear only once. Sequencing input: naive CD4+ T cells from PBMCs. The sample's subset: CD45RA+ positively selected. The receptors come from a man aged 18 to 30 in good health. Some clones in this sample may be carry-over from other donors' samples.

The CDR3: CASGLVMGGSYNEQFF. As DNA, the CDR3 is TGTGCTAGTGGTTTGGTAATGGGCGGGTCCTACAATGAGCAGTTCTTC. The J gene is TRBJ2-1, the V gene TRBV12-5, with D possibly being TRBD2 (5 bases). The CDR3 has 16 residues. Trimming shortened V by 0 bases and J by 1 base, and 10 bases separated the two germline ends. CDR1 is LGHNT, CDR2 FRNRAP, per germline.

Concerning this clone itself: The sample has other DNA sequences that encode this CDR3 too. The chain uses TRBV18 and TRBJ1-5; maybe TRBD1 (6 bases). CDR3 size: 15 residues. Germline CDR1 KGHSH, CDR2 LQKENI. Trimming took off 3 bases at V and 2 bases at J, with 11 bases between the two ends. The CDR3 coding sequence is TGTGCCAGCTCACCGCAGGGGCCGGGCAATCAGCCCCAGCATTTT. Its translation: CASSPQGPGNQPQHF.

The chain uses TRBV4-3 and TRBJ1-1; no clear D gene. This CDR3 is 15 amino acids long. The V end was cut by 0 bases, the J end by 0 bases, with 8 bases between. Germline V lookup: CDR1 LGHNA, CDR2 YSLEER. CDR3: CASSQEPALNTEAFF. CDR3 nucleotides: TGCGCCAGCAGCCAAGAACCCGCCCTGAACACTGAAGCTTTCTTT.

The V gene is TRBV4-2, the J gene TRBJ2-7; D possibly corresponds to TRBD1 (5 bases). V was pared by 0 bases and J by 3 bases, with 12 bases between. This CDR3 has 15 amino acids. CDR1 and CDR2 from the germline V gene are LGHNA and YNFKEQ. The CDR3 DNA reads TGTGCCAGCAGCCAAGAAACTACAGGATACTACGAGCAGTACTTC. Translated: CASSQETTGYYEQYF.

The table lists this clone with a count of one. The genes are TRBV18 and TRBJ1-5, with 7 nucleotides matching TRBD1. Germline CDR1 is KGHSH and CDR2 is LQKENI. There are 15 residues in the CDR3. V gave up 1 base and J gave up 3 bases; unmatched junction bases: 3. The CDR3 region is CASSPRDSFNQPQHF. The CDR3 region has the DNA TGTGCCAGCTCACCACGGGACAGCTTCAATCAGCCCCAGCATTTT. The full variable domain, in which reference TRBV18 and TRBJ1-5 provide the parts outside the CDR3, is NAGVMQNPRHLVRRRGQEARLRCSPMKGHSHVYWYRQLPEEGLKFMVYLQKENIIDESGMPKERFSAEFPKEGPSILRIQQVVRGDSAAYFCASSPRDSFNQPQHFGDGTRLSIL.

CDR3 sequence (DNA): TGTGCCAGTAGTACCCAACAGGGGCGGAGGGATACGCAGTATTTT. This encodes CASSTQQGRRDTQYF. V and J are TRBV19 and TRBJ2-3, with TRBD1 matching 7 bases. CDR3 length equals 15 residues. Germline trimming cut 4 bases from V and 6 bases from J; bases unmatched to any gene: 10. Germline assignment: CDR1 LNHDA and CDR2 SQIVND (reference sequence).

This rearrangement joins TRBV5-8 to TRBJ2-7; D unclear. Looked up from germline, CDR1 is SGHTS and CDR2 is YDEGEE. The CDR3 length is 13 residues. The V end lost 1 base, the J end lost 6 bases, and 11 bases lay between the germline ends. As DNA, the CDR3 is TGTGCCAGCAGCTTGACACCGGTTGGCGAGCAGTACTTC. Amino acid sequence: CASSLTPVGEQYF.

V gene TRBV18 combines with J gene TRBJ2-2; 7 nucleotides line up with TRBD2. The ends lost 5 bases at V and 3 bases at J; junction bases unmatched: 9. Germline CDR1 is KGHSH and CDR2 is LQKENI. The CDR3 has 16 amino acids. CDR3 protein: CASSRGGAGDTGELFF. Written as DNA, the CDR3 is TGTGCCAGCTCAAGAGGAGGCGCGGGAGACACCGGGGAGCTGTTTTTT.

The chain couples TRBV7-2 to TRBJ2-5; D perhaps matches TRBD1 (6 bases). Trimming stripped 4 bases from V and 3 bases from J, with 21 bases between. The length of the CDR3 is 17 residues. The V gene's germline CDR1 is SGHTA and CDR2 FQGNSA. This CDR3 is CASSSRWGQGFEETQYF. DNA for the CDR3: TGTGCCAGCAGCTCAAGGTGGGGACAAGGGTTTGAAGAGACCCAGTACTTC.

V and J are TRBV29-1 and TRBJ1-5; 11 bases are shared with TRBD1. This CDR3 is built from 14 residues. After removal of 4 bases from V and 4 bases from J, the junction contained 3 bases not matched to a gene. Germline assignment: CDR1 SQVTM and CDR2 ANQGSEA. CDR3 in amino acids: CSVGGTGGNQPQHF. CDR3 sequence (DNA): TGCAGCGTTGGAGGGACAGGGGGTAATCAGCCCCAGCATTTT.

As for this clone: In the same sample, other DNA sequences code for this CDR3. This chain links TRBV30 with TRBJ1-3; D unresolved. In germline, CDR1 is GTSNPN, CDR2 SVGIG (reference sequence). CDR3 length: 14 residues. With 1 base removed from V and 0 bases from J, the gap between germline ends came to 7 bases. CDR3 protein: CAWSGTYSGNTIYF. CDR3 nucleotide sequence: TGTGCCTGGAGTGGAACTTACTCTGGAAACACCATATATTTT.

In the case of this clone: Other DNA sequences from this sample encode an identical CDR3 as well. This sequence joins TRBV5-1 and TRBJ2-5; D is possibly TRBD1 (6 bases). Germline CDR1 reads SGHRS; CDR2 reads YFSETQ. The ends were cut back, 4 bases at V and 4 bases at J, with 14 bases in the middle. The CDR3 spans 14 residues. In nucleotides, the CDR3 is TGCGCCAGCAGCCCAGGGACATTAGGAGAGACCCAGTACTTC. Encoded protein: CASSPGTLGETQYF.

The CDR3 region is CASSQTSGGASYGYTF. As DNA, the CDR3 is TGCGCCAGCAGCCAGACTTCAGGGGGCGCAAGCTATGGCTACACCTTC. V and J are TRBV4-3 and TRBJ1-2; 8 positions agree with TRBD1. Germline V gene sequence: CDR1 LGHNA, CDR2 YSLEER. The CDR3 has 16 residues. V was pared by 3 bases and J by 4 bases, with 10 bases of the junction left unmatched.

This clone was counted a single time. J is TRBJ2-3 and V is TRBV7-9; maybe TRBD2 (5 bases). The germline V gene has CDR1 SEHNR and CDR2 FQNEAQ (reference sequence). Trimming stripped 5 bases from V and 0 bases from J, with 12 bases between. This CDR3 is built from 15 residues. The CDR3 spells CASSPIGSSTDTQYF. The CDR3 DNA is TGTGCCAGCAGCCCTATAGGGAGTAGCACAGATACGCAGTATTTT. Looking up the rest from reference TRBV7-9 and TRBJ2-3 gives the full variable domain: DTGVSQNPRHKITKRGQNVTFRCDPISEHNRLYWYRQTLGQGPEFLTYFQNEAQLEKSRLLSDRFSAERPKGSFSTLEIQRTEQGDSAMYLCASSPIGSSTDTQYFGPGTRLTVL.

The J gene is TRBJ2-3, the V gene TRBV5-1; 16 positions match TRBD2. Germline CDR1 is SGHRS and CDR2 is YFSETQ. This CDR3 is 18 amino acids long. Germline trimming cut 4 bases from V and 1 base from J; bases unmatched to any gene: 6. CDR3 sequence (DNA): TGCGCCAGCAGCCCGGGACTAGCGGGAGGGTTTGGCACAGATACGCAGTATTTT. This sequence encodes CASSPGLAGGFGTDTQYF.

CDR3 residues: CASSLRDRSYEQYF. Written as DNA, the CDR3 is TGTGCCAGCAGCTTACGGGACAGGTCCTACGAGCAGTACTTC. J is TRBJ2-7 and V is TRBV7-8, with 8 bases that match TRBD1. Germline V gene sequence: CDR1 SGHVS, CDR2 FQNEAQ. The CDR3 totals 14 residues. V dropped 2 bases and J dropped 1; count of bases not matched to a gene: 1.

The chain is built from TRBV10-3 and TRBJ1-2; TRBD1 agrees at 10 bases. Looked up from germline, CDR1 is ENHRY and CDR2 is SYGVKD. The V and J ends lost 1 base and 7 bases, in that order; junction bases with no gene match: 3. The CDR3 has 14 amino acids. CDR3 coding DNA: TGTGCCATCAGTGAGTACCGACAGGGGGCTGGCTACACCTTC. The encoded protein is CAISEYRQGAGYTF.

The V and J genes are TRBV19 and TRBJ2-1; TRBD1 aligns across 7 bases. J gave up 7 bases and V 2 bases, and 8 bases lay outside the gene matches. The CDR3 runs to 15 residues. The germline gives CDR1 LNHDA, CDR2 SQIVND (reference sequence). The DNA of the CDR3 is TGTGCCAGTAGTATACGACAGGGTTCTTTTAATGAGCAGTTCTTC. Residues: CASSIRQGSFNEQFF.

V and J are TRBV11-3 and TRBJ2-3; 8 nucleotides align to TRBD2. V lost 4 bases and J lost 4; bases outside the gene matches: 7. The CDR3 runs 15 residues. Germline CDR1 SGHNT, CDR2 YENEEA. This CDR3 is CASSSTGLGADTQYF. CDR3 sequence (DNA): TGTGCCAGCAGCTCGACGGGACTAGGGGCAGATACGCAGTATTTT.

The V gene is TRBV5-4, the J gene TRBJ2-7; 13 bases line up with TRBD2. This CDR3 comprises 14 residues. V shed 5 bases, J shed 6 bases, and the junction held 5 bases outside the gene matches. CDR1 and CDR2 from the germline V gene are SGHNT and YYREEE (reference sequence). This CDR3 reads CASRGGLAGSEQYF. The CDR3, as DNA: TGTGCCAGCAGAGGGGGACTAGCGGGAAGCGAGCAGTACTTC. The full variable domain, with the rest looked up from reference TRBV5-4 and TRBJ2-7, is ETGVTQSPTHLIKTRGQQVTLRCSSQSGHNTVSWYQQALGQGPQFIFQYYREEENGRGNFPPRFSGLQFPNYSSELNVNALELDDSALYLCASRGGLAGSEQYFGPGTRLTVT.

V and J are TRBV29-1 and TRBJ2-5, with D perhaps matching TRBD2 (5 bases). Germline CDR1 SQVTM, CDR2 ANQGSEA. V was cut by 4 bases and J by 5 bases, with 17 bases left in between. The CDR3 totals 14 residues. In nucleotides, the CDR3 is TGCAGCGTTGCTGTGAGGCGGGTGGGGGAGACCCAGTACTTC. Protein sequence: CSVAVRRVGETQYF.